This T cell receptor (beta chain) was identified in a study of identical twins. Regarding the study as a whole: The study found weaker excess twin sharing in beta out-of-frame sequences. Part of the zero-insertion signal could reflect confounding by invariant MAIT and iNKT cells.

CDR1 is SGHRS, CDR2 YFSETQ, per germline. The CDR3 consists of 18 residues. V was clipped by 2 bases and J by 1 base, with 20 bases between them. This clonotype was detected only a few times. No antigen is known for it. Template switching added a universal primer site; cDNA carried unique molecular identifiers. One entry per CDR3 protein results from TCRdb running MiXCR on the 5' RACE reads. The sample carries 500,000 to 650,000 distinct CDR3 sequences, approximately 20% recorded once. In addition, the sample was reused for a study of yellow fever vaccine responses in identical twins.

The clonotype was recovered from a woman under 30 in good health. Sequenced: CD4+ T cells sorted from blood. V gene TRBV5-1 combines with J gene TRBJ2-3; tentatively, D is TRBD1 (6 bases). CDR3 DNA sequence: TGCGCCAGCAGCTTAGAACGGACAGCCTTAGGCGGCACAGATACGCAGTATTTT. Translated, it gives CASSLERTALGGTDTQYF.